This TCR beta chain was profiled in a study of cytotoxic CD8 clonotypes in ibrutinib-treated CLL. Study results and caveats: Baseline values of clonality outstripped age-matched healthy donors and followed circulating CD8+ T-cell counts. Contraction or stability on treatment was seen for public clonotypes, which were uncommon.

Researchers set a sequencing depth target of 1 in 200,000 to 1 in 1 million T cells. Measured with immunoSEQ multiplex PCR; TCRdb has only the in-frame clones, and not every one. The sample lists a few thousand clones, under 70% seen once, with about 41% in the top ten. Cryopreserved PBMCs yielded around 2.1 micrograms of genomic DNA for TCR beta libraries. For this clone: Its specificity is not known.

The source is a human donor with chronic lymphocytic leukemia. Sample: PBMCs, taken before ibrutinib treatment.

The CDR3 coding sequence is TGTGCCATCAGTGTTGAGGGGAAGAACACTGAAGCTTTCTTT. It yields the protein CAISVEGKNTEAFF. The V and J genes are TRBV10-3 and TRBJ1-1, with TRBD1 as a possible D gene (5 bases). The V gene's germline CDR1 is ENHRY and CDR2 SYGVKD. V lost 4 bases and J lost 1, with 10 bases in between. The CDR3 has 14 amino acids.